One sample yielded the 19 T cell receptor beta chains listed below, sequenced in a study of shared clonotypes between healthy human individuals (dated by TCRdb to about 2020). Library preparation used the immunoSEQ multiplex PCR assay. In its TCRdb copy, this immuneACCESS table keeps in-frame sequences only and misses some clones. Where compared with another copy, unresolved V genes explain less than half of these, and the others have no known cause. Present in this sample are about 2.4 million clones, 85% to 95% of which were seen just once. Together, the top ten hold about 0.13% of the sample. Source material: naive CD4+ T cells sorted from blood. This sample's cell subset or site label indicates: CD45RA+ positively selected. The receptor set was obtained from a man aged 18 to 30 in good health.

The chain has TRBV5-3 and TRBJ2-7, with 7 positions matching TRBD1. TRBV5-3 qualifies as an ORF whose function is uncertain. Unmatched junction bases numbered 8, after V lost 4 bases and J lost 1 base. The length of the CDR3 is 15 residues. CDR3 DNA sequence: TGTGCCAGAAGCGTGGGACAGCCGATTTCCTACGAGCAGTACTTC. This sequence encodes CARSVGQPISYEQYF.

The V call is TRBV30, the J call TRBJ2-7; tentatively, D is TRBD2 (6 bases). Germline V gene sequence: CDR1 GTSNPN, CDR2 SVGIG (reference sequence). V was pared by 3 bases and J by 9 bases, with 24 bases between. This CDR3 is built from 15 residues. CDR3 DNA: TGTGCCTGGAGCCACGGGACTCTCATCCTACGGGGGCAGTACTTC. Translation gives CAWSHGTLILRGQYF. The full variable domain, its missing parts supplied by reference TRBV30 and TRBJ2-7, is SQTIHQWPATLVQPVGSPLSLECTVEGTSNPNLYWYRQAAGRGLQLLFYSVGIGQISSEVPQNLSASRPQDRQFILSSKKLLLSDSGFYLCAWSHGTLILRGQYFGPGTRLTVT.

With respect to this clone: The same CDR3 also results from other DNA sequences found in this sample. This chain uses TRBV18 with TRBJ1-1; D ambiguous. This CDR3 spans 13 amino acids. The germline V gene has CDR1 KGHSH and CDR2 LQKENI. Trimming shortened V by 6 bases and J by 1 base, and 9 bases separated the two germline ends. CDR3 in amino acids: CASSPVGNTEAFF. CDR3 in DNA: TGTGCCAGCTCCCCTGTGGGGAACACTGAAGCTTTCTTT.

Here the CDR3 DNA reads TGTGCCAGCAGCCCGACAGGGAGCTCCTACAATGAGCAGTTCTTC. As protein: CASSPTGSSYNEQFF. The rearrangement links TRBV11-3 to TRBJ2-1; the match to TRBD1 covers 7 bases. Unmatched junction bases numbered 4, after V lost 5 bases and J lost 0 bases. Germline assignment: CDR1 SGHNT and CDR2 YENEEA. CDR3 length: 15 residues.

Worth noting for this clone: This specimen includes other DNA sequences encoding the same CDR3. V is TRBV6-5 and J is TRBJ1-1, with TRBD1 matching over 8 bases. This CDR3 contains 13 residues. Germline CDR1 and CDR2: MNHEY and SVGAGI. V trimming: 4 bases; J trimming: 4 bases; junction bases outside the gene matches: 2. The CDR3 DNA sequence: TGTGCCAGCAGTTCAACAGGGGGCACTGAAGCTTTCTTT. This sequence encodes CASSSTGGTEAFF.

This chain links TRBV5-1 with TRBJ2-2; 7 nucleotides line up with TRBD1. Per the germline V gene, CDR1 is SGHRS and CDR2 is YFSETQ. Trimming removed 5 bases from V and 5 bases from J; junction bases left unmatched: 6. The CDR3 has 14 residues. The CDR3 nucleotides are TGCGCCAGCAGAGTACGGACAGGAACCGGGGAGCTGTTTTTT. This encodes CASRVRTGTGELFF.

CDR3 DNA: TGTGCTAGTGGTTCGAAAGGACGGACTGGGTCCGACGAGCAGTACTTC. Translating gives CASGSKGRTGSDEQYF. The chain employs TRBV12-5 and TRBJ2-7, with D possibly being TRBD2 (5 bases). The V end lost 4 bases, the J end lost 5 bases, and 21 bases lay between the germline ends. The CDR3 is made up of 16 amino acids. CDR1 is LGHNT and CDR2 is FRNRAP in the germline V gene.

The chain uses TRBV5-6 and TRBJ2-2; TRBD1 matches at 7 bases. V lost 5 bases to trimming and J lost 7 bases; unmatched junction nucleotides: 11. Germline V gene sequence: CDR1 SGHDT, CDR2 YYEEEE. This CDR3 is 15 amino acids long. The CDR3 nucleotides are TGTGCCAGCAGTCGCCTTGGACAGGAGATCGGGGAGCTGTTTTTT. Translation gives CASSRLGQEIGELFF.

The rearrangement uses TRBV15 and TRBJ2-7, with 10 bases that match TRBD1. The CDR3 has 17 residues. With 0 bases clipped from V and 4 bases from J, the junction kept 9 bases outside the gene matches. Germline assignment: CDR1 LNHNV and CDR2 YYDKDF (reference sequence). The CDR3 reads CATSREIKTGGIYEQYF. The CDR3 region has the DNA TGTGCCACCAGCAGAGAGATTAAGACAGGGGGCATTTACGAGCAGTACTTC. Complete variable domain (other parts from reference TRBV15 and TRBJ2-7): DAMVIQNPRYQVTQFGKPVTLSCSQTLNHNVMYWYQQKSSQAPKLLFHYYDKDFNNEADTPDNFQSRRPNTSFCFLDIRSPGLGDTAMYLCATSREIKTGGIYEQYFGPGTRLTVT.

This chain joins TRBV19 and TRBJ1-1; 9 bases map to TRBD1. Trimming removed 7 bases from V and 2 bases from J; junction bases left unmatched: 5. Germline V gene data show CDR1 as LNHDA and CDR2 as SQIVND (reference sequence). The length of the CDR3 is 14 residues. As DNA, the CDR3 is TGTGCCAGTACTCACAGGGGGCTTAACACTGAAGCTTTCTTT. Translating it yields CASTHRGLNTEAFF.

The CDR3: CASSPGTNNQPQHF. CDR3 bases: TGCGCCAGCAGCCCCGGGACAAACAATCAGCCCCAGCATTTT. The chain recombines TRBV4-3 with TRBJ1-5, with D possibly matching TRBD1 (6 bases). This CDR3 has 14 residues. The V end lost 4 bases, the J end lost 3 bases, and 10 bases lay between the germline ends. Per germline, CDR1 LGHNA and CDR2 YSLEER.

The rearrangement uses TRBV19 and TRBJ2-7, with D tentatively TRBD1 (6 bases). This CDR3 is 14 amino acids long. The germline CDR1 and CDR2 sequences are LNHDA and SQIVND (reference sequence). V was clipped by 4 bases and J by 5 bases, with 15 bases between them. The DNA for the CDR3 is TGTGCCAGTAGTAACCAAGGACAGACCCACGAGCAGTACTTC. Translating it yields CASSNQGQTHEQYF. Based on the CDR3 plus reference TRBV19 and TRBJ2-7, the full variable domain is DGGITQSPKYLFRKEGQNVTLSCEQNLNHDAMYWYRQDPGQGLRLIYYSQIVNDFQKGDIAEGYSVSREKKESFPLTVTSAQKNPTAFYLCASSNQGQTHEQYFGPGTRLTVT.

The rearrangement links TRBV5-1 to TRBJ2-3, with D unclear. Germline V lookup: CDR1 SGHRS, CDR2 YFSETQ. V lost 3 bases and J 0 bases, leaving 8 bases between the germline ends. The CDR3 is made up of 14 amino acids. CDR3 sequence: CASSSQSSTDTQYF. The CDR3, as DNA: TGCGCCAGCAGCTCCCAAAGTAGCACAGATACGCAGTATTTT.

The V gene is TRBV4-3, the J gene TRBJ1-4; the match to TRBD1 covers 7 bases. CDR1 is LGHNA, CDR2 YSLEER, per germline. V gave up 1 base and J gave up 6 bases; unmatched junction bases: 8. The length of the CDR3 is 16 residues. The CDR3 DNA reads TGCGCCAGCAGCCAAGTGGCAGGGGGAGAGGATGAAAAACTGTTTTTT. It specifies CASSQVAGGEDEKLFF.

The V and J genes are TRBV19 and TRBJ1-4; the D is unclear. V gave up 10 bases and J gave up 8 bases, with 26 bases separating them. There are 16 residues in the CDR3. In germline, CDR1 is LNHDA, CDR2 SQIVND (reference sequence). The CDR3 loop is CATTMVAGSYSEKLFF. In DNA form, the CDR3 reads TGTGCCACCACAATGGTCGCTGGGTCTTACTCCGAAAAACTGTTTTTT. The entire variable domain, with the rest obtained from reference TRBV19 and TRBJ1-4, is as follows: DGGITQSPKYLFRKEGQNVTLSCEQNLNHDAMYWYRQDPGQGLRLIYYSQIVNDFQKGDIAEGYSVSREKKESFPLTVTSAQKNPTAFYLCATTMVAGSYSEKLFFGSGTQLSVL.

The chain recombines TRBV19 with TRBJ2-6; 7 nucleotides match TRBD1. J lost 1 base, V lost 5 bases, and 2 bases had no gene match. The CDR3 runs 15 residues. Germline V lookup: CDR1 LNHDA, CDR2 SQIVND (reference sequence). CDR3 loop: CASSVQGSGANVLTF. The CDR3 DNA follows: TGTGCCAGTAGTGTACAGGGGTCTGGGGCCAACGTCCTGACTTTC. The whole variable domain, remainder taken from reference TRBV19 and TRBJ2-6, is DGGITQSPKYLFRKEGQNVTLSCEQNLNHDAMYWYRQDPGQGLRLIYYSQIVNDFQKGDIAEGYSVSREKKESFPLTVTSAQKNPTAFYLCASSVQGSGANVLTFGAGSRLTVL.

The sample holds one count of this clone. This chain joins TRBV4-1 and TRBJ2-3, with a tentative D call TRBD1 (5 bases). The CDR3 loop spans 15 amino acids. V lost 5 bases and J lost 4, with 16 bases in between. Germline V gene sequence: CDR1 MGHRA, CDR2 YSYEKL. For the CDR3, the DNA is TGCGCCAGCAGCTCCAGGGATAAAGGTCCAGATACGCAGTATTTT. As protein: CASSSRDKGPDTQYF.

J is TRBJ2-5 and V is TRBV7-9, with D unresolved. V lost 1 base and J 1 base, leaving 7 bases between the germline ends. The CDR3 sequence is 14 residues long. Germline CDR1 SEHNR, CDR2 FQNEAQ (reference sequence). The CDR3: CASSLVRPQETQYF. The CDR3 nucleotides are TGTGCCAGCAGCTTAGTACGCCCCCAAGAGACCCAGTACTTC.

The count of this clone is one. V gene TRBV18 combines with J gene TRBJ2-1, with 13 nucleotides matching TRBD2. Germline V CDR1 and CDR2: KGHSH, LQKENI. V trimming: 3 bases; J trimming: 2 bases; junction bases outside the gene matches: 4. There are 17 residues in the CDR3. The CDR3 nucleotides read TGTGCCAGCTCACCCTTTGGACTAGCGGGAGCCTACAATGAGCAGTTCTTC. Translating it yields CASSPFGLAGAYNEQFF. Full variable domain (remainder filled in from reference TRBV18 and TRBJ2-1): NAGVMQNPRHLVRRRGQEARLRCSPMKGHSHVYWYRQLPEEGLKFMVYLQKENIIDESGMPKERFSAEFPKEGPSILRIQQVVRGDSAAYFCASSPFGLAGAYNEQFFGPGTRLTVL.